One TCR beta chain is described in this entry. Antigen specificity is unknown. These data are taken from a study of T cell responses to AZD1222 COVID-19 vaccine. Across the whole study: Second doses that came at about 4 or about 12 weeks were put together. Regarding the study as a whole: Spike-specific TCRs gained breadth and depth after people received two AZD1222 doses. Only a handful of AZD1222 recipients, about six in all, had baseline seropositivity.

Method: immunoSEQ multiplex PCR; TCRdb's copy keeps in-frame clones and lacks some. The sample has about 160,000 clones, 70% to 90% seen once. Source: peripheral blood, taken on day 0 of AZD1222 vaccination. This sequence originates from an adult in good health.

The CDR3 here is CASSWTSGSSINEQFF. CDR3 in DNA: TGCGCCAGCAGCTGGACTAGCGGGAGTAGCATAAATGAGCAGTTCTTC. The V and J genes are TRBV5-1 and TRBJ2-1; the match to TRBD2 covers 13 bases. The junction had 7 bases not matched to a gene; V was cut back by 3 bases and J by 7 bases. Germline values: CDR1 SGHRS, CDR2 YFSETQ. The CDR3 loop spans 16 amino acids.